This entry features one T cell receptor (beta chain) sequence. Sequence at one end of the junction differs from germline and may be a read error. These data belong to a study of tumor-infiltrating lymphocytes in primary liver carcinoma. As for the study in general: Sample yields of productive TCRbeta reads, ranging from roughly 3.5 to 7.13 million, were similar across tissue types.

For blood RNA, unsorted whole blood served as the source, and germline DNA was extracted too. Preoperatively, peripheral blood was drawn, approximately 4 milliliters in total. Germline values: CDR1 SGHNT, CDR2 YENEEA. The CDR3 extends over 13 amino acids. Synthesis of TCR beta cDNA was carried out from approximately 470 ng total RNA with a constant-region primer. Three nested multiplex PCR rounds of slightly modified ARM-PCR generated TCR beta libraries. Each of the first two PCR rounds ran 9 to 11 cycles with TRBV1-TRBV30 forward and C-beta reverse primers. Each CDR3 protein gets one entry after TCRdb re-called the multiplex PCR reads with MiXCR. The table lists 300,000 to 350,000 distinct CDR3 sequences, roughly two thirds of them singletons.

V is TRBV11-3 and J is TRBJ2-7; 8 positions match TRBD2. Material for sequencing was peripheral blood. The receptor's source is a man aged 40-55 years with primary liver carcinoma and hepatitis B virus infection. The CDR3 region has the DNA TGTGCCAGCGACTTTCGGGAGGGCTCCGAGCAGTGCTTC. It yields the protein CASDFREGSEQCF.